A single T cell receptor (beta chain) is shown here with its context. Its antigen is not known. In the same sample, other DNA sequences code for this CDR3. These data come from a study of persistence of HIV-infected CD4 T cells. The immunoSEQ assay was version 4, run in survey mode. The method was immunoSEQ multiplex PCR; TCRdb's version includes in-frame clones alone and lacks a portion of them. The data hold about 64,000 clones, with 70% to 75% observed a single time. V lost 3 bases and J lost 7, with 10 bases in between. This CDR3 comprises 14 residues. Germline assignment: CDR1 PRHDT and CDR2 FYEKMQ (reference sequence). Cells were stimulated with overlapping HIV-1 Gag 15-mer peptides. CD40L/CD69 double-negative CD45RO-high memory CD4+ T cells were collected.

The sequences come from CD4+ T cells sorted from PBMCs after 18-hour stimulation, collected from a patient who received antiretroviral therapy. This clonotype originated in an adult man with HIV who was CMV-seropositive. The gene calls are TRBV13 and TRBJ1-6, with D unresolved. In nucleotides, the CDR3 is TGTGCCAGCAGCTTGACGGGAGACAATTCACCCCTCCACTTT. Protein: CASSLTGDNSPLHF.